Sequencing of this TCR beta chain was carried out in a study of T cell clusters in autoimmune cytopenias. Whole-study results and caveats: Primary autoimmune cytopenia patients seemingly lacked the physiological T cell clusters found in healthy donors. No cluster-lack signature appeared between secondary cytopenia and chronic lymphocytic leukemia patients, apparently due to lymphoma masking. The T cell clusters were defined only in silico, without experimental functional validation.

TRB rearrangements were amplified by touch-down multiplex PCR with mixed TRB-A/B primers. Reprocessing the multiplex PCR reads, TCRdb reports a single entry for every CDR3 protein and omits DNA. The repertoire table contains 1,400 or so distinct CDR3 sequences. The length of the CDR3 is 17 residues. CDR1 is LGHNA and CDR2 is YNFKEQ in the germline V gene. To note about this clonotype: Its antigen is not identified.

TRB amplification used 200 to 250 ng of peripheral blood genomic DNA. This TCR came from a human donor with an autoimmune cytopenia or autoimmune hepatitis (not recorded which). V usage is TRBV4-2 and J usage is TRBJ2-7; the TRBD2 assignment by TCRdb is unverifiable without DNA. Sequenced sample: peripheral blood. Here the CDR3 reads CASSQGTSGREVYEQYF.